Shown below are 13 T cell receptor beta chains from a single sample sequenced in a study of cytomegalovirus exposure and HLA in healthy donors. The method was immunoSEQ multiplex PCR; TCRdb's version includes in-frame clones alone and lacks a portion of them. The sample includes some 150,000 clones, just over 85% of them seen just once. Sequenced sample: PBMCs. The receptors originated from a human donor in good health.

The rearrangement links TRBV25-1 to TRBJ1-5; the D gene is possibly TRBD1 (5 bases). Germline CDR1 reads MGHDK; CDR2 reads SYGVNS. This CDR3 is 14 amino acids long. Trimming cost V 6 bases and J 4 bases, with 13 bases left between them. Here the CDR3 DNA reads TGTGCCAGCAGCCAGGGCGGTAAAAATCAGCCCCAGCATTTT. It codes for CASSQGGKNQPQHF.

This clone was counted once. V usage is TRBV5-1 and J usage is TRBJ2-3, with 9 nucleotides matching TRBD2. Germline lookup yields CDR1 SGHRS and CDR2 YFSETQ. V trimming: 3 bases; J trimming: 2 bases; junction bases outside the gene matches: 13. The length of the CDR3 is 18 residues. The CDR3 sequence is CASSSPPGTSPDTDTQYF. The CDR3 DNA follows: TGCGCCAGCAGCTCCCCCCCCGGGACTAGCCCTGACACAGATACGCAGTATTTT.

The chain uses TRBV19 and TRBJ2-7; a possible D gene is TRBD1 (6 bases). The germline V and J ends were trimmed by 6 bases and 6 bases, with 18 bases remaining between them. Germline CDR1 is LNHDA and CDR2 is SQIVND (reference sequence). This CDR3 comprises 14 residues. The CDR3 here is CASSAPSGVAEQYF. The CDR3 coding sequence is TGTGCCAGTAGCGCACCCTCAGGGGTAGCCGAGCAGTACTTC.

V usage is TRBV27 and J usage is TRBJ2-4; TRBD2 aligns across 7 bases. V dropped 0 bases and J dropped 7; count of bases not matched to a gene: 3. Germline CDR1 and CDR2: MNHEY and SMNVEV (reference sequence). The length of the CDR3 is 14 residues. The CDR3 spells CASSLSSGMNIQYF. CDR3 DNA: TGTGCCAGCAGTTTATCCAGCGGGATGAACATTCAGTACTTC.

This clone appeared once. CDR3 DNA: TGTGCCAGCAGAGTTAACCCGGGACTGCTCACAGATACGCAGTATTTT. As protein: CASRVNPGLLTDTQYF. This chain uses TRBV2 with TRBJ2-3, with a possible D match to TRBD2 (6 bases). V was clipped by 6 bases and J by 2 bases, with 18 bases between them. This CDR3 contains 16 residues. The germline CDR1 and CDR2 sequences are SNHLY and FYNNEI.

V gene TRBV9 combines with J gene TRBJ1-6; D call uncertain. This CDR3 is 18 amino acids long. The V gene lost 4 bases and the J gene lost 8 bases, with 25 bases spanning the gap. Germline CDR1 is SGDLS and CDR2 is YYNGEE. As DNA, the CDR3 is TGTGCCAGCAGCCCAAACCCCCGCTCGAGGGATCGGGATTCACCCCTCCACTTT. Residues: CASSPNPRSRDRDSPLHF.

This clone was seen once. The chain links TRBV19 to TRBJ2-2, with 7 bases identical to TRBD1. Germline values: CDR1 LNHDA, CDR2 SQIVND (reference sequence). This CDR3 has 15 residues. Losses at the gene ends were 3 bases for V and 5 bases for J; bases not matched to a gene: 6. The CDR3 reads CASSMGQLWTGELFF. The CDR3 DNA is TGTGCCAGTAGTATGGGACAGCTTTGGACCGGGGAGCTGTTTTTT.

The gene calls are TRBV30 and TRBJ2-7; D is perhaps TRBD1 (6 bases). Germline V gene lookup returns CDR1 GTSNPN and CDR2 SVGIG (reference sequence). Trimming shortened V by 2 bases and J by 6 bases, and 17 bases separated the two germline ends. The CDR3 loop spans 14 amino acids. CDR3 sequence reads: CAWSYTGSMAEQYF. In nucleotides, the CDR3 is TGTGCCTGGAGTTACACAGGGAGTATGGCCGAGCAGTACTTC.

The chain carries TRBV2 and TRBJ1-1; no clear D. The CDR3 sequence is 14 residues long. Deletions cut 7 bases from V and 0 bases from J, with 12 bases between. Germline lookup yields CDR1 SNHLY and CDR2 FYNNEI. Here the CDR3 reads CASNREVMNTEAFF. CDR3 nucleotide sequence: TGTGCCAGCAATCGGGAGGTCATGAACACTGAAGCTTTCTTT.

This clone appeared a single time. The chain is built from TRBV19 and TRBJ2-1; 9 bases match TRBD1. Germline V lookup: CDR1 LNHDA, CDR2 SQIVND (reference sequence). The CDR3 spans 15 residues. V dropped 4 bases and J dropped 4; count of bases not matched to a gene: 5. CDR3 residues: CASSSGQGRYNEQFF. Written as DNA, the CDR3 is TGTGCCAGTAGTAGCGGACAGGGGAGATACAATGAGCAGTTCTTC.

This chain joins TRBV5-4 and TRBJ2-3; the D gene is possibly TRBD2 (6 bases). The germline V gene has CDR1 SGHNT and CDR2 YYREEE (reference sequence). CDR3 length equals 15 residues. The V end was cut by 2 bases, the J end by 0 bases, with 10 bases between. CDR3 sequence reads: CASSFGRESTDTQYF. The CDR3, as DNA: TGTGCCAGCAGCTTCGGTCGGGAGAGCACAGATACGCAGTATTTT. The full variable domain, rest sourced from reference TRBV5-4 and TRBJ2-3, is ETGVTQSPTHLIKTRGQQVTLRCSSQSGHNTVSWYQQALGQGPQFIFQYYREEENGRGNFPPRFSGLQFPNYSSELNVNALELDDSALYLCASSFGRESTDTQYFGPGTRLTVL.

V gene TRBV4-2 combines with J gene TRBJ2-7, with 9 bases that match TRBD2. CDR1 is LGHNA, CDR2 YNFKEQ, per germline. V lost 4 bases and J lost 3; bases outside the gene matches: 4. The CDR3 has 14 residues. In DNA, the CDR3 is TGTGCCAGCAGCCTTAGCGGGAGTAACTACGAGCAGTACTTC. This gives the protein CASSLSGSNYEQYF.

The chain joins TRBV18 to TRBJ2-7; D not certain. CDR1 and CDR2 from the germline V gene are KGHSH and LQKENI. V lost 6 bases and J lost 6, with 18 bases in between. This CDR3 has 14 residues. In nucleotides, the CDR3 is TGTGCCAGCTCGTCGACTCCCACCTCAGCCGAGCAGTACTTC. It translates to CASSSTPTSAEQYF.